These 32 T cell receptor beta chains were all obtained from the same sample, sequenced in a study of T cells after yellow fever vaccination. TCRdb ran MiXCR on the 5' RACE reads and lists one entry per CDR3 protein. The sample lists hundreds of thousands of distinct CDR3 sequences, 13% occurring once. The specimen was PBMCs, collected on the day of the yellow fever booster vaccination. The receptors were gathered from a man aged 25 to 40 who received the YFV17D yellow fever vaccine.

This clonotype was recorded a few times. An end of the junction differs from the germline gene, which may be a read error. The chain joins TRBV3-1 to TRBJ2-7; 13 bases are shared with TRBD2. Germline CDR1 is LGHDT and CDR2 is YNNKEL (reference sequence). CDR3 length: 14 amino acids. CDR3 amino acids: CASSKKTSGRNLDF. For the CDR3, the DNA is TGTGCCAGCAGCAAGAAGACTAGCGGGAGGAACCTGGACTTC.

This clonotype was observed a few times. This chain uses TRBV6-1 with TRBJ2-5; 7 bases map to TRBD1. Germline V gives CDR1 MNHNS, CDR2 SASEGT. V was pared by 7 bases and J by 5 bases, with 13 bases of the junction left unmatched. The CDR3 is 15 amino acids. CDR3 loop: CASKTIETGRETQYF. CDR3 DNA sequence: TGTGCCAGCAAAACTATAGAGACAGGGCGGGAGACCCAGTACTTC.

This clonotype has a handful of counts. This rearrangement joins TRBV5-6 to TRBJ2-1, with 10 nucleotides matching TRBD2. Germline CDR1 and CDR2: SGHDT and YYEEEE. There are 15 residues in the CDR3. V dropped 3 bases and J dropped 3; count of bases not matched to a gene: 3. CDR3 region: CASSYPSGSYNEQFF. DNA of the CDR3: TGTGCCAGCAGCTATCCTAGCGGGAGCTACAATGAGCAGTTCTTC. Variable domain in full (rest from reference TRBV5-6 and TRBJ2-1): DAGVTQSPTHLIKTRGQQVTLRCSPKSGHDTVSWYQQALGQGPQFIFQYYEEEERQRGNFPDRFSGHQFPNYSSELNVNALLLGDSALYLCASSYPSGSYNEQFFGPGTRLTVL.

V gene TRBV6-1 combines with J gene TRBJ2-1; D ambiguous. The CDR3 contains 16 residues. Germline V gene sequence: CDR1 MNHNS, CDR2 SASEGT. The V end lost 6 bases, the J end lost 8 bases, and 23 bases lay between the germline ends. CDR3 nucleotide sequence: TGTGCCAGCAGGCCCCAAATGTGGGTGGGCTTCGATGAGCAGTTCTTC. This translates into CASRPQMWVGFDEQFF.

This clonotype was found many times. The chain recombines TRBV12-3 or TRBV12-4 with TRBJ2-1, with D possibly matching TRBD2 (5 bases). The CDR3 is made up of 15 amino acids. V lost 2 bases and J lost 0, with 8 bases in between. This chain's CDR3 is CASSLRGSSYNEQFF. CDR3 DNA sequence: TGTGCCAGCAGTTTACGAGGGAGCTCCTACAATGAGCAGTTCTTC.

This clonotype was counted ten times or more. At one of its ends the junction is not consistent with the germline gene, which may arise from a read error. The V and J genes are TRBV5-1 and TRBJ2-7, with D possibly matching TRBD1 (6 bases). From germline, CDR1 is SGHRS and CDR2 YFSETQ. There are 13 residues in the CDR3. This CDR3 reads CASSLGTEYGQYF. The CDR3 DNA is TGCGCCAGCAGCTTGGGGACAGAGTACGGGCAGTACTTC.

The sample holds a few counts of this clonotype. The CDR3 DNA reads as TGTGCCAGCAGCAATAGCGGAGCAGCCTACAATGAGCAGTTCTTC. Translated: CASSNSGAAYNEQFF. The chain uses TRBV7-3 and TRBJ2-1; D may be TRBD2 (6 bases). The CDR3 loop spans 15 amino acids. V shed 5 bases and J shed 2 bases, with 13 bases lying between them. Germline assignment: CDR1 SGHTA and CDR2 FQGTGA.

This clonotype came up many times. The chain uses TRBV2 and TRBJ1-1; unclear D gene. Trimming removed 1 base from V and 0 bases from J, with 3 bases in between. The CDR3 covers 13 residues. Germline lookup yields CDR1 SNHLY and CDR2 FYNNEI. CDR3 sequence reads: CASSEGMNTEAFF. The CDR3 bases are TGTGCCAGCAGTGAAGGAATGAACACTGAAGCTTTCTTT.

This clonotype was seen a handful of times. The chain recombines TRBV20-1 with TRBJ2-7, with TRBD2 matching 7 bases. J lost 3 bases, V lost 3 bases, and 11 bases had no gene match. Germline lookup yields CDR1 DFQATT and CDR2 SNEGSKA (reference sequence). The CDR3 covers 15 residues. CDR3 residues: CSARRGGDSGYEQYF. CDR3 DNA sequence: TGCAGTGCTAGGAGGGGAGGGGATTCCGGCTACGAGCAGTACTTC.

In this sample, this clonotype turned up a few times. The genes are TRBV29-1 and TRBJ1-2; D is perhaps TRBD1 (5 bases). The germline V gene encodes CDR1 SQVTM and CDR2 ANQGSEA. The ends were cut back, 7 bases at V and 4 bases at J, with 13 bases in the middle. The CDR3 covers 12 residues. Here the CDR3 reads CSGDSYAYGYTF. CDR3 nucleotide sequence: TGCAGCGGTGACAGTTACGCCTATGGCTACACCTTC.

This rearrangement joins TRBV3-1 to TRBJ1-1; no clear D. Germline CDR1 reads LGHDT; CDR2 reads YNNKEL (reference sequence). The CDR3 runs 12 residues. V lost 1 base, J lost 4 bases, and 4 bases lay in between. The CDR3 nucleotides are TGTGCCAGCAGCCAAGGAACCACTGAAGCTTTCTTT. It encodes CASSQGTTEAFF.

This clonotype was seen a few times. This chain links TRBV6-2 or TRBV6-3 with TRBJ2-3; D is unclear. Germline assignment: CDR1 MNHEY and CDR2 SVGEGT. There are 15 residues in the CDR3. Trimming cost V 2 bases and J 0 bases, with 9 bases left between them. DNA for the CDR3: TGTGCCAGCAGTTACCGCCTCGGTAGCACAGATACGCAGTATTTT. Translation: CASSYRLGSTDTQYF.

This rearrangement joins TRBV20-1 to TRBJ2-1, with TRBD2 matching 10 bases. The CDR3 is 16 residues long. CDR1 and CDR2 (germline): DFQATT, SNEGSKA (reference sequence). DNA for the CDR3: TGCTGCGCTAGAGGATGGACTAGCGGAATGAACAATGAGCAGTTCTTC. This sequence encodes CCARGWTSGMNNEQFF.

The chain carries TRBV5-1 and TRBJ2-5; D uncertain. This CDR3 spans 14 amino acids. In germline, CDR1 is SGHRS, CDR2 YFSETQ. V lost 4 bases, J lost 0 bases, and 10 bases lay in between. CDR3 loop: CASSHQQNQETQYF. Written as DNA, the CDR3 is TGCGCCAGCAGCCACCAACAGAACCAAGAGACCCAGTACTTC.

There are a few counts of this clonotype. The chain combines TRBV5-4 with TRBJ2-1; TRBD2 matches at 11 bases. The V and J ends lost 4 bases and 4 bases, in that order; junction bases with no gene match: 7. The CDR3 runs to 16 residues. Germline V gives CDR1 SGHNT, CDR2 YYREEE (reference sequence). This CDR3 is CASSIPTSGTYNEQFF. CDR3 nucleotides: TGTGCCAGCAGCATTCCGACTAGCGGGACTTACAATGAGCAGTTCTTC.

The rearrangement uses TRBV18 and TRBJ2-1; 9 bases fit TRBD1. The CDR3 length is 15 residues. Germline V lookup: CDR1 KGHSH, CDR2 LQKENI. Trimming at V came to 4 bases and at J to 7 bases, leaving 8 bases not matched to a gene. CDR3 coding DNA: TGTGCCAGCTCACGCCCCGGGACAGGGAGTAATGAGCAGTTCTTC. As protein: CASSRPGTGSNEQFF.

This clonotype was detected ten times or more. V gene TRBV20-1 combines with J gene TRBJ2-1; 9 positions match TRBD2. CDR3 length equals 15 residues. Germline V gene sequence: CDR1 DFQATT, CDR2 SNEGSKA (reference sequence). The V and J ends lost 0 bases and 4 bases, in that order; junction bases with no gene match: 4. The CDR3 nucleotides read TGCAGTGCTAGAGATCCAGCGGGAGGTTACAATGAGCAGTTCTTC. It encodes CSARDPAGGYNEQFF.

This clonotype appeared many times. The chain joins TRBV25-1 to TRBJ2-3; 8 bases map to TRBD1. Germline assignment: CDR1 MGHDK and CDR2 SYGVNS. The CDR3 loop spans 15 amino acids. Trimming at V came to 3 bases and at J to 5 bases, leaving 7 bases not matched to a gene. The CDR3 protein is CASSEVDRDKDTQYF. The CDR3 bases are TGTGCCAGCAGTGAGGTGGACAGGGATAAAGATACGCAGTATTTT.

The chain carries TRBV10-3 and TRBJ2-5; D possibly corresponds to TRBD2 (5 bases). The germline CDR1 and CDR2 sequences are ENHRY and SYGVKD. This CDR3 has 13 amino acids. V lost 11 bases and J lost 1, with 14 bases in between. CDR3 DNA: TGTGCCCCGACCGACCGGGGCCAAGAGACCCAGTACTTC. It yields the protein CAPTDRGQETQYF.

This chain joins TRBV5-1 and TRBJ2-7, with D perhaps matching TRBD2 (6 bases). The V gene lost 7 bases and the J gene lost 4 bases, with 18 bases spanning the gap. Germline V gene sequence: CDR1 SGHRS, CDR2 YFSETQ. There are 14 residues in the CDR3. CDR3 DNA: TGCGCCAGCGGGGTCGGTTTCGGGAGTTACGAGCAGTACTTC. Its protein is CASGVGFGSYEQYF.

There are a few counts of this clonotype. This sequence joins TRBV29-1 and TRBJ2-1, with D perhaps matching TRBD2 (5 bases). The V gene lost 6 bases and the J gene lost 12 bases, with 21 bases spanning the gap. There are 13 residues in the CDR3. Germline CDR1 SQVTM, CDR2 ANQGSEA. The CDR3 reads CSVPPTGVPWQFF. The CDR3 nucleotides read TGCAGCGTACCCCCGACCGGGGTCCCCTGGCAGTTCTTC.

The V gene is TRBV6-2 or TRBV6-3, the J gene TRBJ2-5; D is undetermined. CDR1 is MNHEY, CDR2 SVGEGT, per germline. The germline V and J ends were trimmed by 0 bases and 7 bases, with 6 bases remaining between them. The CDR3 totals 12 residues. Here the CDR3 reads CASSYSWGTQYF. The CDR3 DNA follows: TGTGCCAGCAGTTACTCGTGGGGGACCCAGTACTTC.

This clonotype was observed a few times. The rearrangement links TRBV12-3 or TRBV12-4 to TRBJ2-7, with a tentative D call TRBD1 (6 bases). The CDR3 runs to 15 residues. Trimming took 5 bases from V and 1 from J, leaving 15 bases between them. CDR3 DNA: TGTGCCAGCAGTCCGGTGGGGACATGGTCCTACGAGCAGTACTTC. Amino acids: CASSPVGTWSYEQYF.

This clonotype appeared a few times. The rearrangement uses TRBV18 and TRBJ1-2; 8 bases are a match to TRBD1. This CDR3 region has 14 residues. V was pared by 3 bases and J by 7 bases, with 7 bases of the junction left unmatched. Germline CDR1 is KGHSH and CDR2 is LQKENI. The CDR3: CASSPATGESGYTF. CDR3 nucleotides: TGTGCCAGCTCACCTGCGACAGGGGAATCTGGCTACACCTTC.

This clonotype was seen only a few times. The DNA is left out, because the CDR3 cannot be placed on it with certainty; the CDR3 is given as TCRdb lists it. This rearrangement joins TRBV25-1 to TRBJ1-2. CDR1 and CDR2 from the germline V gene are MGHDK and SYGVNS. The CDR3 extends over 11 residues, inclusive of both ends. The CDR3 is CASRDFRGYTF.

The gene calls are TRBV5-5 and TRBJ1-3; D gene uncertain. Germline V gives CDR1 SGHKS, CDR2 YYEKEE (reference sequence). Trimming pared 2 bases from V and 1 base from J, leaving 13 bases between. There are 16 residues in the CDR3. The CDR3 protein is CASSFVHLSSGNTIYF. CDR3 coding DNA: TGTGCCAGCAGCTTTGTTCATCTAAGTTCTGGAAACACCATATATTTT.

This clonotype turned up a few times. V gene TRBV29-1 combines with J gene TRBJ1-4; D perhaps matches TRBD1 (5 bases). Germline V gives CDR1 SQVTM, CDR2 ANQGSEA. The germline V and J ends were trimmed by 5 bases and 8 bases, with 12 bases remaining between them. The CDR3 extends over 12 amino acids. The CDR3 coding sequence is TGCAGCGTTTCAGAAGGGACCGAAAAACTGTTTTTT. Protein product: CSVSEGTEKLFF.

This clonotype was counted only a few times. The rearrangement links TRBV7-8 to TRBJ2-5; D tentatively fits TRBD1 or TRBD2 (5 bases each). This CDR3 has 13 residues. Germline loops: CDR1 SGHVS, CDR2 FQNEAQ. V lost 5 bases to trimming and J lost 3 bases, with 10 bases between them. CDR3 residues: CASSGTHEETQYF. The CDR3 coding sequence is TGTGCCAGCAGCGGGACCCACGAAGAGACCCAGTACTTC. Combining the CDR3 with reference TRBV7-8 and TRBJ2-5 gives the whole variable domain GAGVSQSPRYKVAKRGQDVALRCDPISGHVSLFWYQQALGQGPEFLTYFQNEAQLDKSGLPSDRFFAERPEGSVSTLKIQRTQQEDSAVYLCASSGTHEETQYFGPGTRLLVL.

The rearrangement uses TRBV3-1 and TRBJ1-2, with D possibly being TRBD1 (5 bases). Germline V CDR1 and CDR2: LGHDT, YNNKEL (reference sequence). V lost 1 base and J lost 4, with 13 bases in between. This CDR3 region has 15 residues. CDR3 DNA sequence: TGTGCCAGCAGCCAAGTGCGGGGACCTGGCTATGGCTACACCTTC. This gives the protein CASSQVRGPGYGYTF.

The chain recombines TRBV3-1 with TRBJ2-7; 13 bases are a match to TRBD2. V was clipped by 0 bases and J by 6 bases; unmatched bases: 8. This CDR3 is 17 amino acids long. Germline CDR1 LGHDT, CDR2 YNNKEL (reference sequence). CDR3 DNA sequence: TGTGCCAGCAGCCAAGATAGGACTAGCGGGAGAATAAGCGAGCAGTACTTC. Amino acid sequence: CASSQDRTSGRISEQYF.

The chain uses TRBV7-2 and TRBJ2-7, with 8 bases lining up with TRBD1. Unmatched junction bases numbered 9, after V lost 5 bases and J lost 0 bases. Germline V lookup: CDR1 SGHTA, CDR2 FQGNSA. The CDR3 totals 16 residues. The CDR3 DNA is TGTGCCAGCAGCCTTAGGTCAGGGGGCAGCTCCTACGAGCAGTACTTC. Its translation: CASSLRSGGSSYEQYF.

This chain links TRBV12-3 or TRBV12-4 with TRBJ2-3, with 11 bases aligning to TRBD2. The CDR3 consists of 20 residues. Trimming at V came to 5 bases and at J to 2 bases, leaving 18 bases not matched to a gene. The CDR3 sequence: CASSPYQNTGTSGSTDTQYF. CDR3 nucleotide sequence: TGTGCCAGCAGTCCGTACCAGAACACCGGGACTAGCGGATCCACAGATACGCAGTATTTT.